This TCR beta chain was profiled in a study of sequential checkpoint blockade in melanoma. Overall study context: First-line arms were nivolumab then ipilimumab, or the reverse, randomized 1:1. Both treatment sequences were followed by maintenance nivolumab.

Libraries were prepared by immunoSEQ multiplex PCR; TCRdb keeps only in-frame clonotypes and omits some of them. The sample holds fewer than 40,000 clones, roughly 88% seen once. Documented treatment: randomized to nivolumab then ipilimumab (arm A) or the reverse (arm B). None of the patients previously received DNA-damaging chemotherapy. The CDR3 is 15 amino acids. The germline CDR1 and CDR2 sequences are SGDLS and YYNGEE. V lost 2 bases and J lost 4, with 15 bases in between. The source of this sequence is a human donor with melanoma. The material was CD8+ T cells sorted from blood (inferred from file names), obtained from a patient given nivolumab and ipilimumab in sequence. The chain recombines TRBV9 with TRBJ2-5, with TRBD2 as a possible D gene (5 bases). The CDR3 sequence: CASSVERDFRETQYF. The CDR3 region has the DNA TGTGCCAGCAGCGTGGAGAGGGATTTTAGAGAGACCCAGTACTTC. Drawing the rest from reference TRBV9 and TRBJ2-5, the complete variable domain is DSGVTQTPKHLITATGQRVTLRCSPRSGDLSVYWYQQSLDQGLQFLIQYYNGEERAKGNILERFSAQQFPDLHSELNLSSLELGDSALYFCASSVERDFRETQYFGPGTRLLVL.